These 5 T cell receptor beta chains were all obtained from the same sample, sequenced in a study of response to subunit inactivated influenza vaccine. In TCRdb, the RT-PCR reads were re-called with MiXCR into one record per CDR3 protein. The data show 700,000 to 800,000 distinct CDR3 sequences, with 18% seen just once and approximately 11% held by the top ten. The sample in question was PBMCs from blood, obtained roughly 5 days after vaccination. The receptor set was obtained from a man aged 50 or older who received an inactivated influenza vaccine.

This clonotype was found many times. The chain carries TRBV20-1 and TRBJ2-1, with TRBD2 matching 10 bases. The CDR3 contains 16 residues. Germline assignment: CDR1 DFQATT and CDR2 SNEGSKA (reference sequence). V was clipped by 6 bases and J by 0 bases; unmatched bases: 8. This CDR3 is CSARVLAGASYNEQFF. CDR3 coding DNA: TGCAGTGCCCGGGTCCTAGCGGGAGCCTCCTACAATGAGCAGTTCTTC.

The V gene is TRBV7-2, the J gene TRBJ2-7, with D hard to call. CDR3 length equals 14 residues. From germline, CDR1 is SGHTA and CDR2 FQGNSA. The V gene lost 1 base and the J gene lost 3 bases, with 10 bases spanning the gap. This chain's CDR3 is CASSLEPGFYEQYF. The CDR3, as DNA: TGTGCCAGCAGCTTAGAACCAGGATTCTACGAGCAGTACTTC. The entire variable domain, with the rest obtained from reference TRBV7-2 and TRBJ2-7, is as follows: GAGVSQSPSNKVTEKGKDVELRCDPISGHTALYWYRQSLGQGLEFLIYFQGNSAPDKSGLPSDRFSAERTGGSVSTLTIQRTQQEDSAVYLCASSLEPGFYEQYFGPGTRLTVT.

This clonotype was detected only a few times. DNA for the CDR3: TGCAGTGCTCAGCGAGGTAGGCCTGGGAATGAGCAGTTCTTC. It codes for CSAQRGRPGNEQFF. The chain has TRBV20-1 and TRBJ2-1; D is unresolved. Trimming took 5 bases from V and 7 from J, leaving 18 bases between them. Germline values: CDR1 DFQATT, CDR2 SNEGSKA (reference sequence). The CDR3 covers 14 residues.

V gene TRBV5-1 combines with J gene TRBJ2-7, with 7 bases fitting TRBD1. Germline V gene sequence: CDR1 SGHRS, CDR2 YFSETQ. CDR3 size: 20 residues. V lost 0 bases, J lost 1 base, and 19 bases stayed unmatched. CDR3 in DNA: TGCGCCAGCAGCTTGGCCGGGTTTGGGACAGCCACTTCACTTTCCTACGAGCAGTACTTC. It yields the protein CASSLAGFGTATSLSYEQYF.

The V and J genes are TRBV6-5 and TRBJ1-2; unclear D gene. The germline gives CDR1 MNHEY, CDR2 SVGAGI. This CDR3 has 14 residues. V shed 4 bases and J shed 2 bases, with 11 bases lying between them. The CDR3 coding sequence is TGTGCCAGCAGTTCGCCAGGAACGAACTATGGCTACACCTTC. Its protein is CASSSPGTNYGYTF.